A selection of T cell receptor beta chains follows, all from one sample in a study of blood T cells in healthy people across ages. TCRdb processed the 5' RACE reads anew with MiXCR; each CDR3 protein has one entry. The data hold about 1.6 million distinct CDR3 sequences, with about 31% observed a single time. Sequencing was performed on blood. Receptor source: a woman in her 30s in good health. Each CDR3 is given with its conserved first and last residue. The order of the fields is CDR3 length, clone size, J gene, V gene, D gene, CDR3 DNA, CDR3 protein. D genes are given only for firm matches. Clone size is given for some rows only: seen once, a few or many times, or a class if the clone is expanded.

len: 14
abundance: few
j_gene: TRBJ2-5
v_gene: TRBV2
d_gene: TRBD1
CDR3nt: TGTGCCAGCCTTTCGGGCAGGGGACAGGAGACCCAGTACTTC
CDR3aa: CASLSGRGQETQYF

len: 13
abundance: NA
j_gene: TRBJ2-1
v_gene: TRBV5-1
d_gene: TRBD1
CDR3nt: TGCGCCGGCAGCCCCCAGGGGGACAATGAGCAGTTCTTC
CDR3aa: CAGSPQGDNEQFF

len: 14
abundance: NA
j_gene: TRBJ2-7
v_gene: TRBV3-1
d_gene: NA
CDR3nt: TGTGCCAGCAGCCAAGGGCGGGGAAACTACGAGCAGTACTTC
CDR3aa: CASSQGRGNYEQYF

len: 15
abundance: few
j_gene: TRBJ1-2
v_gene: TRBV20-1
d_gene: NA
CDR3nt: TGCAGTGCTAGTGATGCTTTTGCGGGTAACTATGGCTACACCTTC
CDR3aa: CSASDAFAGNYGYTF

len: 12
abundance: many
j_gene: TRBJ2-5
v_gene: TRBV27
d_gene: NA
CDR3nt: TGTGCCAGCAGTCCCCGGCGGGAGACCCAGTACTTC
CDR3aa: CASSPRRETQYF

len: 14
abundance: few
j_gene: TRBJ1-2
v_gene: TRBV3-1
d_gene: TRBD1
CDR3nt: TGTGCCAGCAGCCAAGAACAGGGGTTTCGCGGCTACACCTTC
CDR3aa: CASSQEQGFRGYTF

len: 15
abundance: NA
j_gene: TRBJ2-3
v_gene: TRBV13
d_gene: TRBD2
CDR3nt: TGTGCCAGCAGCTTAACGCGGGAGGTTGCAGATACGCGGTATTTT
CDR3aa: CASSLTREVADTRYF

len: 18
abundance: NA
j_gene: TRBJ1-1
v_gene: TRBV13
d_gene: NA
CDR3nt: TGTGCCAGCAGTTCCACCGAAGCCACAGGGAGACGGAACACTGAAGCTTTCTTT
CDR3aa: CASSSTEATGRRNTEAFF

len: 16
abundance: NA
j_gene: TRBJ2-5
v_gene: TRBV6-1
d_gene: NA
CDR3nt: TGTGCCAGCAGTGAGTCCCCACAGCAGGGTCGGGAGACCCAGTACTTC
CDR3aa: CASSESPQQGRETQYF

len: 16
abundance: NA
j_gene: TRBJ2-3
v_gene: TRBV7-8
d_gene: NA
CDR3nt: TGTGCCAGCAGCCGCGCGAGTTTCACTAGCACAGATACGCAGTATTTT
CDR3aa: CASSRASFTSTDTQYF

len: 15
abundance: NA
j_gene: TRBJ2-3
v_gene: TRBV7-9
d_gene: TRBD1
CDR3nt: TGTGCCAGCAGCAGAGGGACAGGGGACACAGATACGCAGTATTTT
CDR3aa: CASSRGTGDTDTQYF

len: 17
abundance: NA
j_gene: TRBJ1-1
v_gene: TRBV21-1
d_gene: NA
CDR3nt: TGTGCCAGCAGCAAAGAGGTAGCAGCTAAGAAAAACACTGAAGCTTTCTTT
CDR3aa: CASSKEVAAKKNTEAFF

len: 15
abundance: NA
j_gene: TRBJ2-3
v_gene: TRBV2
d_gene: NA
CDR3nt: TGTGCCTGGGGTCCCTCGGGGCGTAGCACAGATACGCAGTATTTT
CDR3aa: CAWGPSGRSTDTQYF

len: 15
abundance: NA
j_gene: TRBJ2-5
v_gene: TRBV27
d_gene: NA
CDR3nt: TGTGCCAGCAGTTTAGGGGGGGGACATATCGAGACCCAGTACTTC
CDR3aa: CASSLGGGHIETQYF

len: 14
abundance: NA
j_gene: TRBJ2-1
v_gene: TRBV29-1
d_gene: NA
CDR3nt: TGCAGCGTTGAAGCCCCGACTGTCTACAATGAGCAGTTCTTC
CDR3aa: CSVEAPTVYNEQFF

len: 13
abundance: few
j_gene: TRBJ2-7
v_gene: TRBV29-1
d_gene: NA
CDR3nt: TGCAGCGTTGAAGGGGCCCGAGCGGACGAGCAGTACTTC
CDR3aa: CSVEGARADEQYF

len: 16
abundance: few
j_gene: TRBJ2-3
v_gene: TRBV9
d_gene: TRBD2
CDR3nt: TGTGCCAGCAGCGTAGCCCCAGCGGGGGCCACAGATACGCAGTATTTT
CDR3aa: CASSVAPAGATDTQYF

len: 13
abundance: NA
j_gene: TRBJ1-1
v_gene: TRBV7-3
d_gene: TRBD1
CDR3nt: TGTGCCAGCAGCTTAACTCCGGGACAGACGGCTTTCTTT
CDR3aa: CASSLTPGQTAFF

len: 16
abundance: few
j_gene: TRBJ1-4
v_gene: TRBV6-2/TRBV6-3
d_gene: TRBD1
CDR3nt: TGTGCCAGCAGTTTCGCGTCCGGGACAGGCATCCTAAAACTGTTTTTT
CDR3aa: CASSFASGTGILKLFF

len: 12
abundance: NA
j_gene: TRBJ1-1
v_gene: TRBV29-1
d_gene: NA
CDR3nt: TGCAGCGGTGAAGGGCAGGGATTTGAAGCTTTCTTT
CDR3aa: CSGEGQGFEAFF

len: 16
abundance: many
j_gene: TRBJ2-7
v_gene: TRBV4-1
d_gene: TRBD2
CDR3nt: TGCGCCAGCAGCCCGGGAAGGGCTAGCGGGAGCTACGAGCAGTACTTC
CDR3aa: CASSPGRASGSYEQYF

len: 16
abundance: few
j_gene: TRBJ2-1
v_gene: TRBV9
d_gene: TRBD1
CDR3nt: TGTGCCAGCAGCGTAGGTAGGGACAGGGCAAACAATGAGCAGTTCTTC
CDR3aa: CASSVGRDRANNEQFF

len: 13
abundance: NA
j_gene: TRBJ2-5
v_gene: TRBV21-1
d_gene: NA
CDR3nt: TGTGCCAGCTCCAGGGGGGCGGGAGGGACCCAGTACTTC
CDR3aa: CASSRGAGGTQYF

len: 14
abundance: NA
j_gene: TRBJ1-1
v_gene: TRBV9
d_gene: NA
CDR3nt: TGTGCCAGCAGCGTTCGACAGTCGAACACTGAAGCTTTCTTT
CDR3aa: CASSVRQSNTEAFF

len: 14
abundance: NA
j_gene: TRBJ1-2
v_gene: TRBV5-1
d_gene: TRBD1
CDR3nt: TGCGCCAGCAGCGAGGACAGGGGCCTCTATGGCTACACCTTC
CDR3aa: CASSEDRGLYGYTF

len: 14
abundance: NA
j_gene: TRBJ1-4
v_gene: TRBV20-1
d_gene: NA
CDR3nt: TGCAGTGCTAGCCTAGGGGGAGGTAATGAAAAACTGTTTTTT
CDR3aa: CSASLGGGNEKLFF

len: 16
abundance: few
j_gene: TRBJ2-1
v_gene: TRBV9
d_gene: TRBD2
CDR3nt: TGTGCCAGCAGCGTAGAGGCTAGCGGAGTTTACAATGAGCAGTTCTTC
CDR3aa: CASSVEASGVYNEQFF

len: 16
abundance: NA
j_gene: TRBJ1-5
v_gene: TRBV20-1
d_gene: TRBD1
CDR3nt: TGCAGTGCTATACTCCCCCGACAGGGCGTGAATCAGCCCCAGCATTTT
CDR3aa: CSAILPRQGVNQPQHF

len: 16
abundance: few
j_gene: TRBJ2-5
v_gene: TRBV13
d_gene: TRBD2
CDR3nt: TGTGCCAGCAGTCCTGGACTAGCGGGAGTTGCAGAGACCCAGTACTTC
CDR3aa: CASSPGLAGVAETQYF

len: 15
abundance: NA
j_gene: TRBJ2-3
v_gene: TRBV12-3/TRBV12-4
d_gene: NA
CDR3nt: TGTGCCAGCAGTTTCGGCAGGGCTAGCACAGATACGGAGTATTTT
CDR3aa: CASSFGRASTDTEYF

len: 15
abundance: few
j_gene: TRBJ2-1
v_gene: TRBV29-1
d_gene: TRBD2
CDR3nt: TGCAGCGTTGTAGTCCCGGCTAGCGGTTACAATGAGCAGTTCTTC
CDR3aa: CSVVVPASGYNEQFF

len: 11
abundance: NA
j_gene: TRBJ2-7
v_gene: TRBV29-1
d_gene: NA
CDR3nt: TGCAGCGTTGAAGATCGGGCCCAACAGTACTTC
CDR3aa: CSVEDRAQQYF

len: 14
abundance: NA
j_gene: TRBJ2-5
v_gene: TRBV5-1
d_gene: NA
CDR3nt: TGCGCCAGCAGCTTGGCTCTGGTGAAAGAGACCCAGTACTTC
CDR3aa: CASSLALVKETQYF

len: 14
abundance: few
j_gene: TRBJ2-5
v_gene: TRBV10-1
d_gene: NA
CDR3nt: TGCGCCAGCAGTGAGTCCAGCAGGGCAGAGACCCAGTACTTC
CDR3aa: CASSESSRAETQYF

len: 16
abundance: few
j_gene: TRBJ2-1
v_gene: TRBV20-1
d_gene: NA
CDR3nt: TGCAGTGCTAGAGATCTGACGGGAGTGGGGTACCATGAGCAGTTCTTC
CDR3aa: CSARDLTGVGYHEQFF

len: 16
abundance: once
j_gene: TRBJ2-2
v_gene: TRBV13
d_gene: TRBD2
CDR3nt: TGTGCCAGCAGCCGCTCGGGGGAGGGTAGAACCGGGGAGCTGTTTTTT
CDR3aa: CASSRSGEGRTGELFF

len: 14
abundance: NA
j_gene: TRBJ1-2
v_gene: TRBV6-6
d_gene: NA
CDR3nt: TGTGCCAGCAGACTATCCTCAGGGGTCTATGGCTACACCTTC
CDR3aa: CASRLSSGVYGYTF

len: 15
abundance: few
j_gene: TRBJ1-1
v_gene: TRBV28
d_gene: NA
CDR3nt: TGTGCCAGCAGTTTATCGGGCAGGGTGGGCACTGAAGCTTTCTTT
CDR3aa: CASSLSGRVGTEAFF

len: 14
abundance: NA
j_gene: TRBJ2-2
v_gene: TRBV27
d_gene: TRBD2
CDR3nt: TGTGCCACGGGGGGGGCCGCGAACGCCGGGGAGCTGTTTTTT
CDR3aa: CATGGAANAGELFF

len: 14
abundance: NA
j_gene: TRBJ2-7
v_gene: TRBV20-1
d_gene: TRBD1
CDR3nt: TGCAGTGCCATGGACAGGGGAAGCTCCTACGAGCAGTACTTC
CDR3aa: CSAMDRGSSYEQYF

len: 14
abundance: NA
j_gene: TRBJ2-5
v_gene: TRBV7-9
d_gene: NA
CDR3nt: TGTGCCAGCAGTCAAACGAGCGGACCAGAGACCCAGTACTTC
CDR3aa: CASSQTSGPETQYF

len: 14
abundance: NA
j_gene: TRBJ2-7
v_gene: TRBV11-2
d_gene: TRBD1
CDR3nt: TGTGCCAGCAGCTACAGACAGGGGAGAAGCGAGCAGTACTTC
CDR3aa: CASSYRQGRSEQYF

len: 15
abundance: few
j_gene: TRBJ1-5
v_gene: TRBV20-1
d_gene: TRBD1
CDR3nt: TGCAGTGCTGGACACGGGACAGGGCACAATCAGCCCCAGCATTTT
CDR3aa: CSAGHGTGHNQPQHF

len: 15
abundance: NA
j_gene: TRBJ2-3
v_gene: TRBV29-1
d_gene: TRBD1
CDR3nt: TGCAGCGTTGCCCGGGACAGGGGGCGCGGAGATACGCAGTATTTT
CDR3aa: CSVARDRGRGDTQYF

len: 14
abundance: NA
j_gene: TRBJ2-7
v_gene: TRBV7-8
d_gene: NA
CDR3nt: TGTGCCAGCACGGTAGGGGCCGACCCGTACGAGCAGTACTTC
CDR3aa: CASTVGADPYEQYF

len: 13
abundance: few
j_gene: TRBJ2-5
v_gene: TRBV20-1
d_gene: NA
CDR3nt: TGCAGTGCTAGGGGGTTTAGGGGGGAGACCCAGTACTTC
CDR3aa: CSARGFRGETQYF

len: 14
abundance: NA
j_gene: TRBJ1-2
v_gene: TRBV27
d_gene: NA
CDR3nt: TGTGCCAGCAGTTTAACCCGCGGCAGGGCTGGCTACACCTTC
CDR3aa: CASSLTRGRAGYTF

len: 14
abundance: NA
j_gene: TRBJ1-4
v_gene: TRBV12-3/TRBV12-4
d_gene: TRBD1
CDR3nt: TGTGCCAGCACCCTGGGACAGGGTAGGGGAAAACTGTTTTTT
CDR3aa: CASTLGQGRGKLFF

len: 15
abundance: NA
j_gene: TRBJ2-3
v_gene: TRBV7-9
d_gene: TRBD2
CDR3nt: TGTGCCAGCAGACTAGCGGGGGGGCCGACAGATACGCAGTATTTT
CDR3aa: CASRLAGGPTDTQYF

len: 13
abundance: once
j_gene: TRBJ1-5
v_gene: TRBV20-1
d_gene: NA
CDR3nt: TGCAGTGCTAGAGACATCAACAATCAGCCCCAGCATTTT
CDR3aa: CSARDINNQPQHF

len: 15
abundance: few
j_gene: TRBJ2-2
v_gene: TRBV6-1
d_gene: TRBD2
CDR3nt: TGTGCCAGTTCCGCGGGGGGATATCACCCCGGGGAGCTGTTTTTT
CDR3aa: CASSAGGYHPGELFF

len: 13
abundance: NA
j_gene: TRBJ1-2
v_gene: TRBV5-5
d_gene: NA
CDR3nt: TGTGCCAGCAGCCCTGGGGCCGACTATGGCTACACCTTC
CDR3aa: CASSPGADYGYTF

len: 18
abundance: few
j_gene: TRBJ2-1
v_gene: TRBV9
d_gene: TRBD2
CDR3nt: TGTGCCAGCAGCGTAGTAGGCACCAGCGGGAGCTTTTACAATGAGCAGTTCTTC
CDR3aa: CASSVVGTSGSFYNEQFF

len: 12
abundance: many
j_gene: TRBJ2-7
v_gene: TRBV28
d_gene: NA
CDR3nt: TGTGCCAGCAAGGACAGAGGCTACGAGCAGTACTTC
CDR3aa: CASKDRGYEQYF

len: 15
abundance: NA
j_gene: TRBJ2-5
v_gene: TRBV5-6
d_gene: NA
CDR3nt: TGTGCCAGCAGCTGGGCCCGGGGGGCCCGAGAGACCCAGTACTTC
CDR3aa: CASSWARGARETQYF

len: 19
abundance: NA
j_gene: TRBJ2-3
v_gene: TRBV7-9
d_gene: TRBD2
CDR3nt: TGTGCCAGCAGCTTCCCCGGTAGGTCGGGAGGTCCCGGAACAGATACGCAGTATTTT
CDR3aa: CASSFPGRSGGPGTDTQYF

len: 16
abundance: few
j_gene: TRBJ2-1
v_gene: TRBV20-1
d_gene: TRBD2
CDR3nt: TGCAGTGCTAGAGATCTTGGTAGCGGGGCATACAATGAGCAGTTCTTC
CDR3aa: CSARDLGSGAYNEQFF